This TCR beta chain is from a study of blood T cell repertoires in COVID-19. Study-level background: PBMCs, B-cell-depleted T cells, or T cells provided the cDNA or gDNA that made up the material.

Participants were aged about 18 to 100 years from about two dozen US areas. Donors in Cohort 3 counted as recovered after two negative PCRs, clearance, or symptom resolution. In the original processing: Estimates of nucleated cell counts were drawn from the amplification of reference gene primers. Clones were read by immunoSEQ multiplex PCR, and TCRdb kept only the in-frame ones, dropping some. D and trimming were read from the DNA, whereas the V and J calls and clone size are those reported in that table. There are 300,000 or so clones in the sample; about nine tenths occur only once, and about 10% lies in the top ten. This CDR3 is 16 amino acids long. V dropped 0 bases and J dropped 0; count of bases not matched to a gene: 1. CDR1 SGDLS and CDR2 YYNGEE come from the germline V gene.

The receptor's source is a young woman who had recovered from COVID-19. The chain has TRBV9 and TRBJ2-5; 11 bases map to TRBD1. Sequenced input: PBMCs or T cells enriched from blood (not recorded which). CDR3 sequence: CASSVVGQGDQETQYF. The CDR3 region has the DNA TGTGCCAGCAGCGTAGTGGGACAGGGGGACCAAGAGACCCAGTACTTC.